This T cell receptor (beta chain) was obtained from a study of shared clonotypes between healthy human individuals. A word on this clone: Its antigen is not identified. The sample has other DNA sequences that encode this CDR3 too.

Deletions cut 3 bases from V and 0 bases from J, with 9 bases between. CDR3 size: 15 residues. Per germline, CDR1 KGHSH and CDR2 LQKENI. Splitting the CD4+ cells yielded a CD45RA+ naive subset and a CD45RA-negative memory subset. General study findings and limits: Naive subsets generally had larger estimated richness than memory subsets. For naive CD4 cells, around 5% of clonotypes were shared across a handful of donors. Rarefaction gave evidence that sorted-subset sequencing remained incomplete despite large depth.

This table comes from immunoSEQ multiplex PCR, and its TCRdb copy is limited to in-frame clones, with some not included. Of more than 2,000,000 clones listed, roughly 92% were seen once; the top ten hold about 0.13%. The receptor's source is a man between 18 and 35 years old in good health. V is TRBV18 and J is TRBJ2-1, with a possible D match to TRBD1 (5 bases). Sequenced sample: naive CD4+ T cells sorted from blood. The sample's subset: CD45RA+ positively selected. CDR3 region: CASSPPQGSYNEQFF. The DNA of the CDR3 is TGTGCCAGCTCACCCCCCCAGGGCTCCTACAATGAGCAGTTCTTC.